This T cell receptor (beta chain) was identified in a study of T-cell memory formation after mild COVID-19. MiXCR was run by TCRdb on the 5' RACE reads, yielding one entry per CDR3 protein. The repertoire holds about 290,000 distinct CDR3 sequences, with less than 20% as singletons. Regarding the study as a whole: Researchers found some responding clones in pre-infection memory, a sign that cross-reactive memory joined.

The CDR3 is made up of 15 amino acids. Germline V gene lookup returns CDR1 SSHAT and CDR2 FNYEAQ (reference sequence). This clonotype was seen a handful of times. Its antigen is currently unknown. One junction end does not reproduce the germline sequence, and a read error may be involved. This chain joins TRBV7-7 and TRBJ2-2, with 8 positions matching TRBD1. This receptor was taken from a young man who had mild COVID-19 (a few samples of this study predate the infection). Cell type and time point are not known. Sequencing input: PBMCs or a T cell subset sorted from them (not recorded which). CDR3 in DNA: TGTGCTAGCACCCAGGGGGCGCGACAGACCGGGGAGCTGTTTTTT. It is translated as CASTQGARQTGELFF.